A single sample is the source of the 27 T cell receptor beta chains below, sequenced in a study of blood T cell repertoires in COVID-19. The repertoire was sequenced with immunoSEQ multiplex PCR; TCRdb's copy has only in-frame clones and lacks some. The sample contains approximately 130,000 clones, around nine tenths of which appear only once. Material: peripheral blood. The receptors stem from a human donor in a cohort sampled during active COVID-19.

V is TRBV18 and J is TRBJ1-1; 7 nucleotides line up with TRBD1. The CDR3 has 14 residues. The germline gives CDR1 KGHSH, CDR2 LQKENI. The junction had 2 bases not matched to a gene; V was cut back by 4 bases and J by 0 bases. CDR3 sequence: CASSRDSMNTEAFF. Written as DNA, the CDR3 is TGTGCCAGCTCACGGGACAGCATGAACACTGAAGCTTTCTTT.

The chain is built from TRBV28 and TRBJ1-1; D unclear. Germline V gene data show CDR1 as MDHEN and CDR2 as SYDVKM. CDR3 length: 14 amino acids. The V end was cut by 3 bases, the J end by 6 bases, with 14 bases between. The CDR3 here is CASSFAQEIAEAFF. In DNA, the CDR3 is TGTGCCAGCAGTTTCGCCCAAGAGATTGCTGAAGCTTTCTTT.

The chain couples TRBV5-1 to TRBJ2-3; tentatively, D is TRBD1 (6 bases). CDR1 and CDR2 (germline): SGHRS, YFSETQ. V was trimmed by 4 bases and J by 3 bases, leaving 21 bases between them. The CDR3 sequence is 17 residues long. This CDR3 is CASSTVPGTQETDTQYF. CDR3 DNA sequence: TGCGCCAGCAGCACGGTACCCGGGACACAAGAAACAGATACGCAGTATTTT.

J is TRBJ2-3 and V is TRBV15; D gene unclear. Germline V gene sequence: CDR1 LNHNV, CDR2 YYDKDF (reference sequence). This CDR3 has 13 amino acids. The ends were cut back, 0 bases at V and 6 bases at J, with 7 bases in the middle. CDR3 amino acids: CATSRDTQDTQYF. The CDR3 nucleotides read TGTGCCACCAGCAGAGACACACAGGATACGCAGTATTTT.

This clone appeared a single time. This chain uses TRBV15 with TRBJ2-7; TRBD1 aligns across 7 bases. This CDR3 has 15 amino acids. V was pared by 2 bases and J by 3 bases, with 7 bases of the junction left unmatched. The V gene's germline CDR1 is LNHNV and CDR2 YYDKDF (reference sequence). The chain's CDR3 is CATSRTAWDSYEQYF. The CDR3 nucleotides read TGTGCCACCAGCAGAACCGCTTGGGACAGCTACGAGCAGTACTTC.

This sequence joins TRBV6-5 and TRBJ1-2, with TRBD1 matching 11 bases. The CDR3 extends over 13 amino acids. V trimming: 6 bases; J trimming: 12 bases; junction bases outside the gene matches: 9. The V gene's germline CDR1 is MNHEY and CDR2 SVGAGI. The CDR3 here is CASRPGTGGRNTF. In nucleotides, the CDR3 is TGTGCCAGCAGACCCGGGACAGGGGGACGAAACACCTTC.

The chain links TRBV5-1 to TRBJ1-2; tentatively, D is TRBD1 (6 bases). Germline lookup yields CDR1 SGHRS and CDR2 YFSETQ. The CDR3 extends over 14 amino acids. The V end was cut by 0 bases, the J end by 4 bases, with 10 bases between. The CDR3 here is CASSLDRELYGYTF. The CDR3 region has the DNA TGCGCCAGCAGCTTGGACAGGGAACTCTATGGCTACACCTTC.

V and J are TRBV14 and TRBJ2-3; D may be TRBD2 (5 bases). The CDR3 has 11 amino acids. Germline V gene data show CDR1 as SGHDN and CDR2 as FVKESK. V shed 4 bases and J shed 10 bases, with 9 bases lying between them. The CDR3 is CASSLLGAQYF. The DNA of the CDR3 is TGTGCCAGCAGCCTCCTCGGGGCGCAGTATTTT.

The J gene is TRBJ2-5, the V gene TRBV7-9; the match to TRBD2 covers 11 bases. Losses at the gene ends were 2 bases for V and 0 bases for J; bases not matched to a gene: 11. Germline V gene sequence: CDR1 SEHNR, CDR2 FQNEAQ (reference sequence). CDR3 length: 19 residues. The CDR3, as DNA: TGTGCCAGCAGCTTACAGACGGGACTAGCGGCAGTGTACCAAGAGACCCAGTACTTC. It encodes CASSLQTGLAAVYQETQYF.

The chain employs TRBV2 and TRBJ2-2; 10 nucleotides align to TRBD2. CDR3 length: 18 amino acids. Germline V gene lookup returns CDR1 SNHLY and CDR2 FYNNEI. After removal of 7 bases from V and 0 bases from J, the junction contained 11 bases not matched to a gene. CDR3 nucleotide sequence: TGTGCCAGCACTGTCAGGACAGCGGGAGGGTCGAACACCGGGGAGCTGTTTTTT. This sequence encodes CASTVRTAGGSNTGELFF. The full variable domain, completed using reference TRBV2 and TRBJ2-2, is EPEVTQTPSHQVTQMGQEVILRCVPISNHLYFYWYRQILGQKVEFLVSFYNNEISEKSEIFDDQFSVERPDGSNFTLKIRSTKLEDSAMYFCASTVRTAGGSNTGELFFGEGSRLTVL.

This chain joins TRBV6-5 and TRBJ1-4; 9 bases align to TRBD1. There are 16 residues in the CDR3. CDR1 and CDR2 (germline): MNHEY, SVGAGI. V shed 0 bases, J shed 8 bases, and the junction held 7 bases outside the gene matches. Written as DNA, the CDR3 is TGTGCCAGCAGTTACTCTGCCGGGACAGGGTTCGAAAAACTGTTTTTT. Protein product: CASSYSAGTGFEKLFF.

The chain links TRBV4-1 to TRBJ1-4; D is undetermined. In germline, CDR1 is MGHRA, CDR2 YSYEKL. This CDR3 region has 15 residues. V lost 0 bases and J 8 bases, leaving 13 bases between the germline ends. Here the CDR3 reads CASSQEPGNLEKLFF. CDR3 sequence (DNA): TGCGCCAGCAGCCAAGAACCGGGGAATTTAGAAAAACTGTTTTTT.

In this sample, this clone turned up once. The V gene is TRBV5-4, the J gene TRBJ2-1; TRBD2 matches at 15 bases. V trimming: 4 bases; J trimming: 4 bases; junction bases outside the gene matches: 6. Germline lookup yields CDR1 SGHNT and CDR2 YYREEE (reference sequence). CDR3 length equals 17 residues. The CDR3 region is CASSPGTSGRSYNEQFF. The CDR3 DNA sequence: TGTGCCAGCAGCCCAGGGACTAGCGGGAGGTCTTACAATGAGCAGTTCTTC.

The chain combines TRBV19 with TRBJ2-1; 8 bases align to TRBD2. From germline, CDR1 is LNHDA and CDR2 SQIVND (reference sequence). This CDR3 contains 17 residues. The trim removed 0 bases at V and 8 bases at J, leaving 12 bases unmatched. CDR3 coding DNA: TGTGCCAGTAGTATAGATCATGCCGGGGGGGGCAGAGATGAGCAGTTCTTC. Translation: CASSIDHAGGGRDEQFF. Using reference TRBV19 and TRBJ2-1 for the parts outside the CDR3, the full variable domain is DGGITQSPKYLFRKEGQNVTLSCEQNLNHDAMYWYRQDPGQGLRLIYYSQIVNDFQKGDIAEGYSVSREKKESFPLTVTSAQKNPTAFYLCASSIDHAGGGRDEQFFGPGTRLTVL.

The V call is TRBV5-1, the J call TRBJ2-3, with a possible D match to TRBD2 (5 bases). CDR3 length: 15 residues. Germline CDR1 and CDR2: SGHRS and YFSETQ. V dropped 0 bases and J dropped 4 bases, with 12 bases sitting between them. The CDR3 DNA reads as TGCGCCAGCAGCTTGGCACTAGTGGGCCCAGATACGCAGTATTTT. This codes for CASSLALVGPDTQYF.

The chain combines TRBV6-5 with TRBJ2-1; 10 positions match TRBD2. This CDR3 has 15 residues. J lost 6 bases, V lost 6 bases, and 8 bases had no gene match. The germline CDR1 and CDR2 sequences are MNHEY and SVGAGI. The CDR3 loop reads CASSQAGGPFNEQFF. The CDR3 DNA reads as TGTGCCAGCAGCCAAGCGGGAGGGCCTTTCAATGAGCAGTTCTTC.

The V and J genes are TRBV5-4 and TRBJ2-7; 9 positions agree with TRBD2. CDR3 size: 16 residues. Unmatched junction bases numbered 7, after V lost 0 bases and J lost 3 bases. Germline CDR1 and CDR2: SGHNT and YYREEE (reference sequence). The CDR3 spells CASSLEPLAGSYEQYF. The CDR3 DNA follows: TGTGCCAGCAGCTTGGAACCCCTAGCGGGGAGCTACGAGCAGTACTTC.

V usage is TRBV28 and J usage is TRBJ1-2; the match to TRBD1 covers 10 bases. Unmatched junction bases numbered 9, after V lost 7 bases and J lost 4 bases. The germline gives CDR1 MDHEN, CDR2 SYDVKM. The CDR3 is 15 amino acids. The CDR3 DNA follows: TGTGCCAGCACCCAACGGCGGGACAGGGGCTATGGCTACACCTTC. Amino acids: CASTQRRDRGYGYTF.

The gene calls are TRBV7-2 and TRBJ2-7, with no clear D. Trimming removed 1 base at V and 3 bases at J, with 7 bases between. Germline V lookup: CDR1 SGHTA, CDR2 FQGNSA. The CDR3 consists of 13 residues. CDR3 protein: CASSLGNNYEQYF. CDR3 DNA sequence: TGTGCCAGCAGCTTAGGAAACAACTACGAGCAGTACTTC.

The chain has TRBV11-1 and TRBJ2-1; TRBD1 is a possible D gene (5 bases). The V end was cut by 3 bases, the J end by 4 bases, with 16 bases between. This CDR3 has 16 amino acids. Germline V gene lookup returns CDR1 SGHAT and CDR2 FQDESV (reference sequence). The CDR3 sequence: CASSLGQPFVYNEQFF. The CDR3 DNA sequence: TGTGCCAGCAGCTTGGGGCAACCCTTTGTTTACAATGAGCAGTTCTTC.

V usage is TRBV30 and J usage is TRBJ1-5; no definite D call. Germline loops: CDR1 GTSNPN, CDR2 SVGIG (reference sequence). V was clipped by 4 bases and J by 6 bases, with 7 bases between them. The length of the CDR3 is 11 residues. Here the CDR3 reads CAWKPVQPQHF. The CDR3 region has the DNA TGTGCCTGGAAACCAGTTCAGCCCCAGCATTTT.

The chain combines TRBV19 with TRBJ1-4, with 8 bases identical to TRBD1. CDR1 is LNHDA and CDR2 is SQIVND in the germline V gene (reference sequence). V shed 6 bases and J 6 bases; nucleotides not matched to a gene: 12. The CDR3 is 16 residues long. As DNA, the CDR3 is TGTGCCAGTAGCACTAATACAGGGGGAGAGTATGAAAAACTGTTTTTT. It is translated as CASSTNTGGEYEKLFF.

This clone came up once. This chain connects TRBV2 to TRBJ2-2, with a possible D match to TRBD2 (5 bases). Germline CDR1 SNHLY, CDR2 FYNNEI. The CDR3 contains 13 residues. The ends were cut back, 5 bases at V and 7 bases at J, with 11 bases in the middle. CDR3 in amino acids: CASSPTRDGELFF. The CDR3 DNA sequence: TGTGCCAGCAGTCCGACTCGGGACGGGGAGCTGTTTTTT.

V is TRBV7-9 and J is TRBJ2-6; unclear D gene. Germline CDR1 reads SEHNR; CDR2 reads FQNEAQ (reference sequence). CDR3 length: 13 amino acids. V was trimmed by 0 bases and J by 12 bases, leaving 9 bases between them. The CDR3 region is CASSLASSSVLTF. As DNA, the CDR3 is TGTGCCAGCAGCTTAGCGTCATCCAGCGTCCTGACTTTC. The whole variable domain, remainder taken from reference TRBV7-9 and TRBJ2-6, is DTGVSQNPRHKITKRGQNVTFRCDPISEHNRLYWYRQTLGQGPEFLTYFQNEAQLEKSRLLSDRFSAERPKGSFSTLEIQRTEQGDSAMYLCASSLASSSVLTFGAGSRLTVL.

The chain links TRBV6-6 to TRBJ2-1, with D tentatively TRBD1 (7 bases). CDR3 length equals 12 residues. From germline, CDR1 is MNHNY and CDR2 SVGAGI (reference sequence). Trimming cost V 6 bases and J 10 bases, with 13 bases left between them. CDR3 DNA sequence: TGTGCCAGCAGCCCAGGGGGGAGGGAGCAGTTCTTC. Its protein is CASSPGGREQFF.

The J gene is TRBJ1-1, the V gene TRBV6-5; a possible D gene is TRBD1 (5 bases). CDR3 length equals 13 residues. The ends were cut back, 4 bases at V and 4 bases at J, with 10 bases in the middle. In germline, CDR1 is MNHEY, CDR2 SVGAGI. CDR3 region: CASSWGEGTEAFF. In nucleotides, the CDR3 is TGTGCCAGCAGTTGGGGGGAGGGCACTGAAGCTTTCTTT.

This chain joins TRBV1 and TRBJ1-1; TRBD1 was called by the table and not checked on the DNA. TRBV1 is reported as a pseudogene. The CDR3 extends over 17 amino acids. CDR3 region: CTSSQDREGAGITEAFF. CDR3 DNA sequence: TGCACCAGCAGCCAAGATCGTGAGGGGGCTGGTATCACTGAAGCTTTCTTT.